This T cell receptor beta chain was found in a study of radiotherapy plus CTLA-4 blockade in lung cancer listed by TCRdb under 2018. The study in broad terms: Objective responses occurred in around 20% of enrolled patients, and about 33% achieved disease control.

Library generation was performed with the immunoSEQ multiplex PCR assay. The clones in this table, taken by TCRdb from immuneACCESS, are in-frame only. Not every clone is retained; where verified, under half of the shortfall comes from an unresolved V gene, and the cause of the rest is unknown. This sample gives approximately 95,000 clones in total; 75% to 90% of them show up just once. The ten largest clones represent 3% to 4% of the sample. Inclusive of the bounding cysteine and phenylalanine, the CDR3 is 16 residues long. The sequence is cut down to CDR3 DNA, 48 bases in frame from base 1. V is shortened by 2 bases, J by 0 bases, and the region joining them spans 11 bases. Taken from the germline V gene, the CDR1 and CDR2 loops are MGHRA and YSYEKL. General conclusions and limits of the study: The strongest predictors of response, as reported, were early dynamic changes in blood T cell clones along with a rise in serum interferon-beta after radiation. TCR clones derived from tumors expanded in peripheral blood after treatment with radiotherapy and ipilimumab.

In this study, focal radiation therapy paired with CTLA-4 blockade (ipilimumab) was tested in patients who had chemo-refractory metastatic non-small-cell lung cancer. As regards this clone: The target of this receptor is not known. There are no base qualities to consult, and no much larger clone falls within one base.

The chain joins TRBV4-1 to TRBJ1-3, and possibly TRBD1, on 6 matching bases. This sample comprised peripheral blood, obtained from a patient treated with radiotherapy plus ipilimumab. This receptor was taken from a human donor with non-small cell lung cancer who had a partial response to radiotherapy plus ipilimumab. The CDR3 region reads CASSQYRTDSGNTIYF. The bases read TGCGCCAGCAGCCAATATCGGACAGACTCTGGAAACACCATATATTTT.